Below are 32 T cell receptor beta chains sequenced from a single sample in a study of technical replicates of blood from a few donors (dated by TCRdb to 2016 to 2017). The library was prepared using the immunoSEQ multiplex PCR assay. As stored in TCRdb, this immuneACCESS dataset retains in-frame rearrangements with V and J assigned. A fraction of the clones does not appear; measured against another copy, unresolved V genes explain less than half of the discrepancy, and the remainder lacks a known reason. The table for this sample lists some 89,000 clones; less than 95% of them were counted only once. Roughly 0.35% of the sample is taken by the ten largest. The source material was T cells isolated from PBMCs. The receptors shown here come from a human donor in good health.

The chain has TRBV14 and TRBJ1-4; D not resolved. The CDR3 is 12 residues long. Germline V gene sequence: CDR1 SGHDN, CDR2 FVKESK. V lost 6 bases and J lost 10, with 12 bases in between. This chain's CDR3 is CASRHSGGKLFF. The CDR3 region has the DNA TGTGCCAGCAGACACTCCGGCGGAAAACTGTTTTTT.

This clone was recorded a few times. The chain uses TRBV6-5 and TRBJ1-1; possibly TRBD1 for D (5 bases). V shed 2 bases and J shed 4 bases, with 17 bases lying between them. CDR1 is MNHEY and CDR2 is SVGAGI in the germline V gene. The length of the CDR3 is 16 residues. The CDR3 loop is CASSYSSFGGVTEAFF. The CDR3 coding sequence is TGTGCCAGCAGTTACAGTTCTTTTGGGGGGGTCACTGAAGCTTTCTTT.

The CDR3 sequence is CASSPTGGLDTQYF. The DNA of the CDR3 is TGTGCCAGCAGCCCTACAGGGGGGTTAGATACGCAGTATTTT. The V call is TRBV7-9, the J call TRBJ2-3; TRBD1 matches 8 bases. This CDR3 region has 14 residues. The germline gives CDR1 SEHNR, CDR2 FQNEAQ (reference sequence). V lost 5 bases to trimming and J lost 5 bases; unmatched junction nucleotides: 6.

The CDR3 here is CASSEGGGTEAFF. The DNA of the CDR3 is TGTGCCAGTAGTGAGGGAGGGGGCACTGAAGCTTTCTTT. The chain has TRBV19 and TRBJ1-1; TRBD1 is a possible D gene (6 bases). Between the trimmed V and J ends, which lost 5 bases and 4 bases, there was a span of 11 bases. CDR3 length: 13 residues. Germline CDR1 is LNHDA and CDR2 is SQIVND (reference sequence). The whole variable domain, remainder taken from reference TRBV19 and TRBJ1-1, is DGGITQSPKYLFRKEGQNVTLSCEQNLNHDAMYWYRQDPGQGLRLIYYSQIVNDFQKGDIAEGYSVSREKKESFPLTVTSAQKNPTAFYLCASSEGGGTEAFFGQGTRLTVV.

This sequence joins TRBV19 and TRBJ1-2, with TRBD1 matching 7 bases. Germline V gives CDR1 LNHDA, CDR2 SQIVND (reference sequence). J lost 1 base, V lost 2 bases, and 7 bases had no gene match. This CDR3 has 16 residues. CDR3 in DNA: TGTGCCAGTAGTATAACGGACAGGATCTTTAACTATGGCTACACCTTC. This codes for CASSITDRIFNYGYTF.

The chain recombines TRBV5-1 with TRBJ2-1, with 8 bases aligning to TRBD1. Germline-derived CDR1 and CDR2 are SGHRS and YFSETQ. The V gene end was trimmed by 4 bases and the J gene end by 8 bases; junction bases not matched to a gene: 5. The CDR3 covers 13 residues. The CDR3: CASSPGQGHEQFF. The CDR3 DNA sequence: TGCGCCAGCAGCCCAGGACAGGGCCATGAGCAGTTCTTC.

CDR3 residues: CASSQDHTDTQYF. The CDR3, as DNA: TGTGCCAGCAGCCAAGACCACACAGATACGCAGTATTTT. The rearrangement links TRBV4-2 to TRBJ2-3, with D unresolved. Germline V gene sequence: CDR1 LGHNA, CDR2 YNFKEQ. V lost 0 bases and J 2 bases, leaving 3 bases between the germline ends. There are 13 residues in the CDR3.

This clone has a single count. The junction departs from germline at one end; a sequencing error may be responsible. The chain links TRBV18 to TRBJ2-7, with D possibly being TRBD1 (6 bases). This CDR3 spans 14 amino acids. Germline V lookup: CDR1 KGHSH, CDR2 LQKENI. The CDR3 bases are TGTGCCAGCTCACCGGCAGGGGTCTCCCACGAGCAGTACTTC. It is translated as CASSPAGVSHEQYF.

The V and J genes are TRBV4-3 and TRBJ1-1, with D uncertain. Per germline, CDR1 LGHNA and CDR2 YSLEER. The CDR3 sequence is 13 residues long. The V gene lost 3 bases and the J gene lost 3 bases, with 8 bases spanning the gap. The CDR3 spells CASSHNSYTEAFF. In nucleotides, the CDR3 is TGCGCCAGCAGCCATAACAGTTACACTGAAGCTTTCTTT.

This chain joins TRBV5-4 and TRBJ1-2, with D possibly TRBD1 on 6 matching bases. V gave up 7 bases and J gave up 2 bases, with 12 bases separating them. The germline CDR1 and CDR2 sequences are SGHNT and YYREEE (reference sequence). This CDR3 spans 13 amino acids. The CDR3 reads CASWTAPNYGYTF. The DNA for the CDR3 is TGTGCCAGCTGGACAGCCCCAAACTATGGCTACACCTTC.

The chain combines TRBV6-1 with TRBJ2-4, with D perhaps matching TRBD2 (6 bases). This CDR3 contains 15 residues. CDR1 is MNHNS and CDR2 is SASEGT in the germline V gene. Trimming left V 7 bases short and J 4 bases short, with 17 bases between. CDR3: CASNPLGSKKNIQYF. The CDR3 coding sequence is TGTGCCAGCAACCCCCTCGGGAGTAAGAAAAACATTCAGTACTTC.

The chain employs TRBV18 and TRBJ2-2, with no clear D. V was pared by 3 bases and J by 6 bases, with 14 bases between. This CDR3 has 15 residues. Germline CDR1 is KGHSH and CDR2 is LQKENI. The CDR3 loop is CASSPSLTPAGELFF. The CDR3 coding sequence is TGTGCCAGCTCACCCTCGTTAACACCCGCCGGGGAGCTGTTTTTT.

The V and J genes are TRBV11-2 and TRBJ1-3, with D unclear. V lost 1 base, J lost 2 bases, and 6 bases lay in between. The germline gives CDR1 SGHAT, CDR2 FQNNGV. This CDR3 contains 14 residues. CDR3 sequence reads: CASSLAGTGNTIYF. The CDR3 DNA reads as TGTGCCAGCAGCTTAGCCGGGACTGGAAACACCATATATTTT.

The genes are TRBV7-3 and TRBJ2-1; 7 bases are a match to TRBD1. The CDR3 totals 14 residues. V lost 5 bases and J lost 2; bases outside the gene matches: 3. Germline assignment: CDR1 SGHTA and CDR2 FQGTGA. The CDR3 DNA reads as TGTGCCAGCAGCGTTGGGACAGCCTACAATGAGCAGTTCTTC. Amino acid sequence: CASSVGTAYNEQFF. The full variable domain, in which reference TRBV7-3 and TRBJ2-1 provide the parts outside the CDR3, is GAGVSQTPSNKVTEKGKYVELRCDPISGHTALYWYRQSLGQGPEFLIYFQGTGAADDSGLPNDRFFAVRPEGSVSTLKIQRTERGDSAVYLCASSVGTAYNEQFFGPGTRLTVL.

The chain is built from TRBV30 and TRBJ2-1; 10 nucleotides line up with TRBD2. The V gene's germline CDR1 is GTSNPN and CDR2 SVGIG (reference sequence). CDR3 length: 12 amino acids. V trimming: 2 bases; J trimming: 10 bases; junction bases outside the gene matches: 2. CDR3 coding DNA: TGTGCCTGGAGTACTAGCGGGAAGGAGCAGTTCTTC. Translated: CAWSTSGKEQFF.

The chain combines TRBV27 with TRBJ2-7; 9 bases line up with TRBD2. The CDR3 has 14 amino acids. Germline loops: CDR1 MNHEY, CDR2 SMNVEV (reference sequence). Unmatched junction bases numbered 6, after V lost 4 bases and J lost 5 bases. CDR3 protein: CASSYSSGIDEQYF. Here the CDR3 DNA reads TGTGCCAGCAGTTACTCTAGCGGGATCGACGAGCAGTACTTC.

The chain has TRBV28 and TRBJ1-4; 8 nucleotides line up with TRBD1. There are 18 residues in the CDR3. V lost 5 bases and J lost 5; bases outside the gene matches: 16. Germline CDR1 and CDR2: MDHEN and SYDVKM. In DNA form, the CDR3 reads TGTGCCAGCAGTCCACTAATAAGCCTCACAGGGGGAAATGAAAAACTGTTTTTT. This codes for CASSPLISLTGGNEKLFF. The full variable domain, in which reference TRBV28 and TRBJ1-4 provide the parts outside the CDR3, is DVKVTQSSRYLVKRTGEKVFLECVQDMDHENMFWYRQDPGLGLRLIYFSYDVKMKEKGDIPEGYSVSREKKERFSLILESASTNQTSMYLCASSPLISLTGGNEKLFFGSGTQLSVL.

The rearrangement uses TRBV7-6 and TRBJ2-3, with 10 bases matching TRBD1. This CDR3 has 16 amino acids. Trimming took 5 bases from V and 1 from J; bases not matched to a gene: 6. Germline V gene lookup returns CDR1 SGHVS and CDR2 FNYEAQ. The CDR3 DNA sequence: TGTGCCAGCAGCCCCGACAGGGGGCAAGGCACAGATACGCAGTATTTT. Its translation is CASSPDRGQGTDTQYF.

V is TRBV7-2 and J is TRBJ2-1, with D perhaps matching TRBD1 (6 bases). The V end lost 4 bases, the J end lost 4 bases, and 8 bases lay between the germline ends. Germline V gene data show CDR1 as SGHTA and CDR2 as FQGNSA. This CDR3 region has 13 residues. CDR3 DNA: TGTGCCAGCAGCTCGGACAGATACAATGAGCAGTTCTTC. It codes for CASSSDRYNEQFF.

The V gene is TRBV7-3, the J gene TRBJ2-7, with a weak D call TRBD1 (6 bases). V lost 5 bases, J lost 2 bases, and 13 bases lay in between. The CDR3 extends over 14 amino acids. Germline V gives CDR1 SGHTA, CDR2 FQGTGA. CDR3 sequence reads: CASSAERDTYEQYF. Here the CDR3 DNA reads TGTGCCAGCAGCGCCGAGAGGGACACCTACGAGCAGTACTTC.

V usage is TRBV29-1 and J usage is TRBJ2-3; weak D call: TRBD2 (5 bases). Germline V CDR1 and CDR2: SQVTM, ANQGSEA. V lost 4 bases and J lost 3, with 14 bases in between. The CDR3 loop spans 14 amino acids. CDR3 in DNA: TGCAGCGTTGTTAGGGAGTCTGCGACAGATACGCAGTATTTT. This gives the protein CSVVRESATDTQYF.

V is TRBV2 and J is TRBJ1-2, with 7 bases fitting TRBD1. There are 17 residues in the CDR3. Germline V gene lookup returns CDR1 SNHLY and CDR2 FYNNEI. V shed 1 base, J shed 7 bases, and the junction held 15 bases outside the gene matches. This CDR3 reads CASSEGGTAATDFGYTF. As DNA, the CDR3 is TGTGCCAGCAGTGAAGGAGGGACAGCAGCAACGGATTTTGGCTACACCTTC.

The chain joins TRBV4-1 to TRBJ1-4; 9 nucleotides line up with TRBD1. Looked up from germline, CDR1 is MGHRA and CDR2 is YSYEKL. The length of the CDR3 is 15 residues. V was clipped by 2 bases and J by 8 bases; unmatched bases: 6. The CDR3 DNA reads TGCGCCAGCAGCCAAACACAGGGGGCTAGGGAAAAACTGTTTTTT. Protein sequence: CASSQTQGAREKLFF.

The chain employs TRBV7-9 and TRBJ1-1, with D possibly TRBD1 on 6 matching bases. Trimming pared 5 bases from V and 4 bases from J, leaving 11 bases between. CDR3 length: 13 residues. Germline-derived CDR1 and CDR2 are SEHNR and FQNEAQ (reference sequence). The CDR3 loop is CASSIQGTTEAFF. CDR3 nucleotide sequence: TGTGCCAGCAGCATACAGGGCACCACTGAAGCTTTCTTT.

In its sample, this clone was seen once. This chain joins TRBV7-2 and TRBJ1-2; D is possibly TRBD1 (5 bases). The CDR3 loop spans 14 amino acids. Trimming took 2 bases from V and 6 from J, leaving 13 bases between them. Germline V gives CDR1 SGHTA, CDR2 FQGNSA. CDR3 DNA: TGTGCCAGCAGCTTACCCCAGGGCATTGATGGCTACACCTTC. Protein: CASSLPQGIDGYTF.

V usage is TRBV13 and J usage is TRBJ2-7; the match to TRBD1 covers 10 bases. The CDR3 covers 15 residues. J was trimmed by 5 bases and V by 5 bases; bases with no gene match: 9. Germline V gene data show CDR1 as PRHDT and CDR2 as FYEKMQ (reference sequence). In nucleotides, the CDR3 is TGTGCCAGCAGCCCCCGGACAGGGGGAAAGAACGAGCAGTACTTC. Its protein product is CASSPRTGGKNEQYF.

The chain recombines TRBV18 with TRBJ1-5; TRBD1 is a possible D gene (5 bases). The CDR3 spans 15 residues. V lost 2 bases and J 5 bases, leaving 13 bases between the germline ends. Germline V gives CDR1 KGHSH, CDR2 LQKENI. CDR3 in DNA: TGTGCCAGCTCACCAGCGGGATTAGGGGATCAGCCCCAGCATTTT. Amino acid sequence: CASSPAGLGDQPQHF.

The rearrangement uses TRBV28 and TRBJ1-5, with TRBD1 as a possible D gene (5 bases). Trimming took 9 bases from V and 0 from J, leaving 12 bases between them. The CDR3 is 14 residues long. Germline CDR1 and CDR2: MDHEN and SYDVKM. CDR3 nucleotides: TGTGCCAGAAGTACAGGCCATAGCAATCAGCCCCAGCATTTT. Translation gives CARSTGHSNQPQHF.

The DNA for the CDR3 is TGTGCCAGCAGTAGCGGGAGCTCCTACAATGAGCAGTTCTTC. Translated: CASSSGSSYNEQFF. J is TRBJ2-1 and V is TRBV5-4; 9 bases are shared with TRBD2. This CDR3 spans 14 amino acids. Germline V gene sequence: CDR1 SGHNT, CDR2 YYREEE (reference sequence). The trim removed 5 bases at V and 0 bases at J, leaving 0 bases unmatched.

V usage is TRBV2 and J usage is TRBJ2-3, with 11 nucleotides matching TRBD2. The CDR3 runs to 17 residues. V gave up 5 bases and J gave up 0 bases; unmatched junction bases: 7. The germline CDR1 and CDR2 sequences are SNHLY and FYNNEI. This chain's CDR3 is CASSLLRTSGSTDTQYF. The CDR3 coding sequence is TGTGCCAGCAGTTTACTTCGGACTAGCGGGAGCACAGATACGCAGTATTTT.

CDR3 bases: TGCGCCAGCAGCCAAGTTGGGTGGGGCCGCTCTGGAAACACCATATATTTT. This sequence encodes CASSQVGWGRSGNTIYF. V and J are TRBV4-1 and TRBJ1-3; D possibly corresponds to TRBD1 (5 bases). Trimming left V 1 base short and J 0 bases short, with 13 bases between. The CDR3 runs 17 residues. Looked up from germline, CDR1 is MGHRA and CDR2 is YSYEKL.

The CDR3 spells CASSPGTGGGYEQYF. The CDR3 DNA follows: TGCGCCAGCAGCCCAGGGACAGGGGGAGGTTACGAGCAGTACTTC. The V and J genes are TRBV5-1 and TRBJ2-7; the match to TRBD1 covers 11 bases. This CDR3 comprises 15 residues. V gave up 4 bases and J gave up 4 bases; unmatched junction bases: 7. Looked up from germline, CDR1 is SGHRS and CDR2 is YFSETQ.